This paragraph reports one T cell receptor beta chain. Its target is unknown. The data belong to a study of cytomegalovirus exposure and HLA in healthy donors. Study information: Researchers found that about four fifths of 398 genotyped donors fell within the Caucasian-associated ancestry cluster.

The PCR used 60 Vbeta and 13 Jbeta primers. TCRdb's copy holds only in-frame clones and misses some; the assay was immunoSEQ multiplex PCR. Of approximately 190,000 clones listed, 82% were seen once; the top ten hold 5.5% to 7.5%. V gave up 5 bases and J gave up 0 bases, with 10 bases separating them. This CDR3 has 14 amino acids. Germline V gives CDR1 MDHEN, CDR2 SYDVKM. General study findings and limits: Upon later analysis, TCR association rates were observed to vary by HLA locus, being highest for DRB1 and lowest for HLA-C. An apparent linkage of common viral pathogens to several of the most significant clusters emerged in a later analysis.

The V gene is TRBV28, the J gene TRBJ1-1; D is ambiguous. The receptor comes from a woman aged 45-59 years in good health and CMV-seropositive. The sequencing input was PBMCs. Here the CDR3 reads CASSPELMNTEAFF. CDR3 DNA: TGTGCCAGCAGTCCGGAGCTAATGAACACTGAAGCTTTCTTT.